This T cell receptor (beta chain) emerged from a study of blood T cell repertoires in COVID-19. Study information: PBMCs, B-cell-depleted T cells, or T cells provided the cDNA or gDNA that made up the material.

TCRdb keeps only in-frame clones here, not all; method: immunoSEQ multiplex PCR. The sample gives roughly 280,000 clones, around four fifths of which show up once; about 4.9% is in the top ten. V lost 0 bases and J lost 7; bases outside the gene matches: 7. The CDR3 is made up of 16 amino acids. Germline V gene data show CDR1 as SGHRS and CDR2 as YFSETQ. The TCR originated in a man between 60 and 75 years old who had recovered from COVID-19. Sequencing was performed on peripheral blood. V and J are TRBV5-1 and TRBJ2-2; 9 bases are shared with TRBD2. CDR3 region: CASSLGLAAPLGELFF. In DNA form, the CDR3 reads TGCGCCAGCAGCTTGGGACTAGCGGCACCCCTCGGGGAGCTGTTTTTT.